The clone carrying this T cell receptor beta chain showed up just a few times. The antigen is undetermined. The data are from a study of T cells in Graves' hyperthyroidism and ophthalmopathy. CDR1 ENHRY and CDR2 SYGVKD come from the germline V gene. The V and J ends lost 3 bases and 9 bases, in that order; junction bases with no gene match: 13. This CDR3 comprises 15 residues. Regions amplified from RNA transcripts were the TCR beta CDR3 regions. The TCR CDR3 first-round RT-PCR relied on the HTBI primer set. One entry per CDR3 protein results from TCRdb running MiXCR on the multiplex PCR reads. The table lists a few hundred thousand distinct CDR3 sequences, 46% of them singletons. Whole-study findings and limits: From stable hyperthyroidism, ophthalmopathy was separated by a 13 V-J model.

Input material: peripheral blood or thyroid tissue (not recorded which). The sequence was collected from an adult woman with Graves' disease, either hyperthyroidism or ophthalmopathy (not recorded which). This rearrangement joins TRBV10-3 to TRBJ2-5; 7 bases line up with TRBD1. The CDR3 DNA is TGTGCCATCAGTGACAACCACAGGGGTGTGAAGCCCCAGTACTTC. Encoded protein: CAISDNHRGVKPQYF.